Below, 17 T cell receptor beta chains from the same sample are listed, as sequenced in a study of Graves' ophthalmopathy and Graves' hyperthyroidism. RNA transcripts were the template, and TCR beta CDR3 regions were amplified from them. After a first-round RT-PCR with HTBI primers, a second-round multiplex PCR was run. MiXCR, run by TCRdb on the multiplex PCR reads, gives a single entry per CDR3 protein. This sample has about 600,000 distinct CDR3 sequences, with about two fifths found just once. The sequenced sample was peripheral blood or thyroid tissue (not recorded which). The receptors come from an adult man with Graves' hyperthyroidism.

The genes are TRBV9 and TRBJ1-4, with a tentative D call TRBD1 (5 bases). Trimming removed 4 bases at V and 5 bases at J, with 18 bases between. The CDR3 has 16 residues. Germline CDR1 reads SGDLS; CDR2 reads YYNGEE. The CDR3 DNA reads TGTGCCAGCAGCAAGGGACGGGGCTTTAGGAATGAAAAACTGTTTTTT. Protein: CASSKGRGFRNEKLFF.

The chain uses TRBV28 and TRBJ1-5; 7 bases are shared with TRBD1. The trim removed 7 bases at V and 11 bases at J, leaving 11 bases unmatched. Germline CDR1 and CDR2: MDHEN and SYDVKM. The CDR3 has 13 residues. CDR3 DNA: TGTGCCAGCAACAGAGGGGGACAGACGTCCCAGCATTTT. It codes for CASNRGGQTSQHF.

The rearrangement uses TRBV7-9 and TRBJ1-2, with 9 bases lining up with TRBD1. Trimming at V came to 5 bases and at J to 8 bases, leaving 9 bases not matched to a gene. CDR3 length: 14 residues. The germline gives CDR1 SEHNR, CDR2 FQNEAQ (reference sequence). The CDR3 reads CASSQPGQGDGYTF. The DNA of the CDR3 is TGTGCCAGCAGCCAACCGGGACAGGGTGACGGCTACACCTTC.

This chain links TRBV6-5 with TRBJ1-2, with TRBD1 matching over 8 bases. The CDR3 is made up of 14 amino acids. V gave up 6 bases and J gave up 4 bases; unmatched junction bases: 7. CDR1 is MNHEY and CDR2 is SVGAGI in the germline V gene. Written as DNA, the CDR3 is TGTGCCAGCAGGCCTCGGACAGGGACCTATGGCTACACCTTC. Amino acids: CASRPRTGTYGYTF.

The chain combines TRBV5-1 with TRBJ1-2; perhaps TRBD1 as D (5 bases). The CDR3 is made up of 16 amino acids. Per germline, CDR1 SGHRS and CDR2 YFSETQ. With 9 bases removed from V and 8 bases from J, the gap between germline ends came to 29 bases. The CDR3 bases are TGCGCCACCAGTGAGCCGGGTGGGACCTCTGTTGGAGGCTACACCTTC. Protein sequence: CATSEPGGTSVGGYTF. Complete variable domain (other parts from reference TRBV5-1 and TRBJ1-2): KAGVTQTPRYLIKTRGQQVTLSCSPISGHRSVSWYQQTPGQGLQFLFEYFSETQRNKGNFPGRFSGRQFSNSRSEMNVSTLELGDSALYLCATSEPGGTSVGGYTFGSGTRLTVV.

This clonotype was detected a few times. V usage is TRBV28 and J usage is TRBJ2-5; possibly TRBD1 for D (5 bases). The CDR3 totals 14 residues. V lost 5 bases, J lost 1 base, and 11 bases lay in between. CDR1 MDHEN and CDR2 SYDVKM come from the germline V gene. CDR3 sequence: CASSIRVPQETQYF. Written as DNA, the CDR3 is TGTGCCAGCAGTATCAGGGTCCCCCAAGAGACCCAGTACTTC.

The V and J genes are TRBV29-1 and TRBJ1-1; TRBD1 might be the D (5 bases). V was pared by 4 bases and J by 3 bases, with 9 bases between. Per germline, CDR1 SQVTM and CDR2 ANQGSEA. The CDR3 is made up of 12 amino acids. CDR3 in amino acids: CSVGRVYTEAFF. CDR3 bases: TGCAGCGTTGGCAGGGTTTACACTGAAGCTTTCTTT.

The CDR3, as DNA: TGCAGCGGGACAATGACACGAAATCAGCCCCAGCATTTT. Translation gives CSGTMTRNQPQHF. The chain carries TRBV29-1 and TRBJ1-5; D perhaps matches TRBD1 (5 bases). Trimming removed 7 bases from V and 4 bases from J, with 14 bases in between. The CDR3 has 13 amino acids. Per germline, CDR1 SQVTM and CDR2 ANQGSEA. Filled out from reference TRBV29-1 and TRBJ1-5, the complete variable domain reads SAVISQKPSRDICQRGTSLTIQCQVDSQVTMMFWYRQQPGQSLTLIATANQGSEATYESGFVIDKFPISRPNLTFSTLTVSNMSPEDSSIYLCSGTMTRNQPQHFGDGTRLSIL.

The rearrangement links TRBV6-1 to TRBJ1-1, with unresolved D. Germline-derived CDR1 and CDR2 are MNHNS and SASEGT. The CDR3 spans 14 residues. V was pared by 2 bases and J by 4 bases, with 11 bases between. The CDR3 here is CASSELGIGTEAFF. CDR3 nucleotides: TGTGCCAGCAGTGAATTAGGGATTGGCACTGAAGCTTTCTTT.

Note on this clonotype: Just one base apart from a much larger clone, this may be a read error. This chain uses TRBV9 with TRBJ2-6; D is unresolved. CDR1 SGDLS and CDR2 YYNGEE come from the germline V gene. The CDR3 extends over 13 amino acids. The CDR3 loop reads CTSTSSGANVLTF. The CDR3 region has the DNA TGTACCAGCACAAGCTCTGGGGCCAACGTCCTGACTTTC. Combining the CDR3 with reference TRBV9 and TRBJ2-6 gives the whole variable domain DSGVTQTPKHLITATGQRVTLRCSPRSGDLSVYWYQQSLDQGLQFLIQYYNGEERAKGNILERFSAQQFPDLHSELNLSSLELGDSALYFCTSTSSGANVLTFGAGSRLTVL.

This clonotype was detected many times. The genes are TRBV7-9 and TRBJ2-5; D is undetermined. CDR1 and CDR2 (germline): SEHNR, FQNEAQ (reference sequence). The V end lost 0 bases, the J end lost 1 base, and 9 bases lay between the germline ends. This CDR3 is 15 amino acids long. In nucleotides, the CDR3 is TGTGCCAGCAGCTTAGCGATGGGATTCCAAGAGACCCAGTACTTC. Translating gives CASSLAMGFQETQYF. Supplemented by reference TRBV7-9 and TRBJ2-5, the full variable domain reads DTGVSQNPRHKITKRGQNVTFRCDPISEHNRLYWYRQTLGQGPEFLTYFQNEAQLEKSRLLSDRFSAERPKGSFSTLEIQRTEQGDSAMYLCASSLAMGFQETQYFGPGTRLLVL.

The table lists this clonotype with many counts. V is TRBV6-5 and J is TRBJ1-1; D perhaps matches TRBD1 (6 bases). Trimming cost V 2 bases and J 5 bases, with 12 bases left between them. This CDR3 has 14 residues. The V gene's germline CDR1 is MNHEY and CDR2 SVGAGI. CDR3 sequence (DNA): TGTGCCAGCAGTTACGGCACAGGGCATACTGAAGCTTTCTTT. Protein sequence: CASSYGTGHTEAFF.

As concerns this clonotype: A junction end diverges from the germline sequence, so it may reflect a read error. J is TRBJ2-5 and V is TRBV7-9; 12 nucleotides align to TRBD2. Germline V gene data show CDR1 as SEHNR and CDR2 as FQNEAQ (reference sequence). There are 16 residues in the CDR3. The CDR3 region is CASSLVASGGAETQCF. CDR3 bases: TGTGCCAGCAGCTTAGTGGCTAGCGGGGGGGCGGAGACCCAGTGCTTC.

The chain joins TRBV29-1 to TRBJ2-3; D is unclear. V lost 4 bases to trimming and J lost 3 bases, with 8 bases between them. This CDR3 region has 12 residues. CDR1 is SQVTM, CDR2 ANQGSEA, per germline. In DNA, the CDR3 is TGCAGCGTTGGACTCAGAACAGATACGCAGTATTTT. It is translated as CSVGLRTDTQYF.

The chain recombines TRBV20-1 with TRBJ1-6; the D gene is possibly TRBD1 (5 bases). The germline V gene has CDR1 DFQATT and CDR2 SNEGSKA (reference sequence). V lost 2 bases to trimming and J lost 6 bases, with 11 bases between them. The CDR3 covers 14 residues. CDR3: CSARRHGTNSPLHF. CDR3 nucleotide sequence: TGCAGTGCTAGAAGACACGGGACTAATTCACCCCTCCACTTT.

The sample holds many counts of this clonotype. Germline and junction disagree at one end, which may indicate a read error. V is TRBV7-7 and J is TRBJ2-2; 8 bases match TRBD2. Germline CDR1 is SSHAT and CDR2 is FNYEAQ (reference sequence). The CDR3 is 15 amino acids. The CDR3 sequence: CASSSTRGGTGELFF. CDR3 nucleotides: TGTGCTAGCAGCTCAACTCGGGGGGGCACCGGGGAGCTGTTTTTT.

CDR3 DNA sequence: TGTGCCAGCAGTGAACGGACAGGGGCCTACGAGCAGTACTTC. It encodes CASSERTGAYEQYF. V gene TRBV6-1 combines with J gene TRBJ2-7; TRBD1 aligns across 9 bases. The CDR3 totals 14 residues. The V gene end was trimmed by 2 bases and the J gene end by 2 bases; junction bases not matched to a gene: 1. Per the germline V gene, CDR1 is MNHNS and CDR2 is SASEGT.